Each of the 17 T cell receptor beta chains below was sequenced from the same sample in a study of cytomegalovirus exposure and HLA in healthy donors. PCR amplification relied on 60 Vbeta primers (plus 13 Jbeta primers). The repertoire was sequenced with immunoSEQ multiplex PCR; TCRdb's copy has only in-frame clones and lacks some. The sample shows approximately 140,000 clones, around 75% of them seen only once. Sample: PBMCs. These receptors were taken from a female donor in good health and CMV-seronegative.

V is TRBV5-4 and J is TRBJ2-3; maybe TRBD1 (6 bases). The germline V and J ends were trimmed by 4 bases and 3 bases, with 15 bases remaining between them. The V gene's germline CDR1 is SGHNT and CDR2 YYREEE (reference sequence). The CDR3 runs 15 residues. The CDR3 here is CASSPTGERTDTQYF. The CDR3 DNA reads TGTGCCAGCAGCCCGACAGGAGAAAGAACAGATACGCAGTATTTT.

The chain has TRBV19 and TRBJ2-7; no clear D gene. V gave up 8 bases and J gave up 6 bases, with 11 bases separating them. The CDR3 sequence is 11 residues long. Germline V gene sequence: CDR1 LNHDA, CDR2 SQIVND (reference sequence). The CDR3 DNA follows: TGTGCCAGTGGGTCCCCAGGCGAGCAGTACTTC. This sequence encodes CASGSPGEQYF.

The chain combines TRBV12-5 with TRBJ1-5, with D uncertain. The germline V gene encodes CDR1 LGHNT and CDR2 FRNRAP. Trimming removed 6 bases at V and 1 base at J, with 7 bases between. The CDR3 runs to 13 residues. CDR3 DNA: TGTGCTAGTGGAGACGGGAGCAATCAGCCCCAGCATTTT. Protein: CASGDGSNQPQHF.

V gene TRBV4-3 combines with J gene TRBJ1-3; 7 bases agree with TRBD1. After removal of 0 bases from V and 7 bases from J, the junction contained 9 bases not matched to a gene. The length of the CDR3 is 16 residues. Germline V gene sequence: CDR1 LGHNA, CDR2 YSLEER. CDR3 residues: CASSQDLWTGWNTIYF. CDR3 bases: TGCGCCAGCAGCCAAGATCTGTGGACAGGCTGGAACACCATATATTTT.

The rearrangement links TRBV10-3 to TRBJ1-6, with D possibly matching TRBD1 (5 bases). V lost 8 bases and J lost 11, with 16 bases in between. Germline V lookup: CDR1 ENHRY, CDR2 SYGVKD. This CDR3 region has 13 residues. CDR3 protein: CAISGGSQAPLHF. As DNA, the CDR3 is TGTGCCATCTCGGGGGGGTCTCAAGCACCCCTCCACTTT.

V and J are TRBV10-3 and TRBJ1-1; unclear D gene. This CDR3 has 14 residues. In germline, CDR1 is ENHRY, CDR2 SYGVKD. V was pared by 0 bases and J by 0 bases, with 5 bases between. CDR3: CAISESGLNTEAFF. The CDR3 nucleotides read TGTGCCATCAGTGAGTCGGGCCTGAACACTGAAGCTTTCTTT.

The chain combines TRBV7-2 with TRBJ1-2; TRBD1 might be the D (6 bases). The CDR3 runs 14 residues. Germline V gene sequence: CDR1 SGHTA, CDR2 FQGNSA. With 3 bases removed from V and 6 bases from J, the gap between germline ends came to 14 bases. This CDR3 is CASSFDRRGNGYTF. The CDR3 DNA reads TGTGCCAGCAGCTTCGACAGGAGAGGGAATGGCTACACCTTC.

V usage is TRBV4-1 and J usage is TRBJ2-2; D is unresolved. Germline CDR1 and CDR2: MGHRA and YSYEKL. Trimming shortened V by 4 bases and J by 1 base, and 13 bases separated the two germline ends. The CDR3 loop spans 16 amino acids. The CDR3 is CASSRRMQVNTGELFF. CDR3 sequence (DNA): TGCGCCAGCAGCCGCCGAATGCAGGTGAACACCGGGGAGCTGTTTTTT.

The chain couples TRBV5-4 to TRBJ2-1; possibly TRBD2 for D (5 bases). There are 14 residues in the CDR3. Germline CDR1 SGHNT, CDR2 YYREEE (reference sequence). The V and J ends lost 3 bases and 8 bases respectively, with 15 bases between them. The CDR3 region is CASSSFVGGDEQFF. CDR3 in DNA: TGTGCCAGCAGCTCTTTCGTAGGAGGCGATGAGCAGTTCTTC.

In DNA, the CDR3 is TGTGCCAGCAGCCGGCGGGGGATGGATCCGTCTGGCTACACCTTC. It is translated as CASSRRGMDPSGYTF. The J gene is TRBJ1-2, the V gene TRBV5-6; weak D call: TRBD1 (5 bases). V gave up 4 bases and J gave up 7 bases, with 20 bases separating them. This CDR3 has 15 amino acids. Germline V CDR1 and CDR2: SGHDT, YYEEEE.

This sequence joins TRBV5-1 and TRBJ2-5; a possible D gene is TRBD1 (6 bases). Trimming took 0 bases from V and 7 from J, leaving 16 bases between them. Germline values: CDR1 SGHRS, CDR2 YFSETQ. This CDR3 region has 15 residues. CDR3 residues: CASSLGAGEGSTQYF. CDR3 nucleotide sequence: TGCGCCAGCAGCTTGGGGGCAGGGGAAGGCTCGACCCAGTACTTC.

The rearrangement uses TRBV4-1 and TRBJ2-1; no firm D call. With 2 bases removed from V and 6 bases from J, the gap between germline ends came to 8 bases. The CDR3 spans 13 residues. Germline CDR1 is MGHRA and CDR2 is YSYEKL. The CDR3 sequence is CASSQLTRNEQFF. The CDR3 DNA reads as TGCGCCAGCAGCCAACTTACTCGCAATGAGCAGTTCTTC.

This CDR3 is CASTSGRGSSYNEQFF. CDR3 nucleotide sequence: TGTGCCAGCACCTCGGGCAGGGGGAGCTCCTACAATGAGCAGTTCTTC. The V call is TRBV27, the J call TRBJ2-1, with TRBD1 matching over 7 bases. The junction had 9 bases not matched to a gene; V was cut back by 7 bases and J by 0 bases. The germline V gene encodes CDR1 MNHEY and CDR2 SMNVEV (reference sequence). The CDR3 spans 16 residues.

The chain uses TRBV6-1 and TRBJ2-1; 9 bases are a match to TRBD1. This CDR3 contains 15 residues. Germline V gene data show CDR1 as MNHNS and CDR2 as SASEGT. Trimming removed 4 bases from V and 1 base from J; junction bases left unmatched: 2. CDR3 sequence: CASSVGQGSYNEQFF. As DNA, the CDR3 is TGTGCCAGCAGTGTAGGACAGGGGTCCTACAATGAGCAGTTCTTC.

This clone was seen once. The chain uses TRBV7-2 and TRBJ2-7; 9 bases fit TRBD2. Germline trimming cut 0 bases from V and 2 bases from J; bases unmatched to any gene: 2. Looked up from germline, CDR1 is SGHTA and CDR2 is FQGNSA. The CDR3 spans 15 residues. CDR3 coding DNA: TGTGCCAGCAGCTTAGCCTGGACTAGCGCCTACGAGCAGTACTTC. It translates to CASSLAWTSAYEQYF.

Concerning this clone itself: This sample includes further DNA sequences coding for the same CDR3. This chain links TRBV27 with TRBJ1-4, with D possibly TRBD1 on 5 matching bases. This CDR3 has 16 residues. V lost 0 bases to trimming and J lost 3 bases, with 11 bases between them. CDR1 and CDR2 (germline): MNHEY, SMNVEV (reference sequence). CDR3 bases: TGTGCCAGCAGTTTATCCCCCGGGGGGTCTAATGAAAAACTGTTTTTT. The encoded protein is CASSLSPGGSNEKLFF.

In this sample, this clone turned up once. This chain links TRBV7-2 with TRBJ1-1; D call uncertain. Germline-derived CDR1 and CDR2 are SGHTA and FQGNSA. The CDR3 is 14 residues long. Trimming took off 5 bases at V and 0 bases at J, with 10 bases between the two ends. The chain's CDR3 is CASSPSPMNTEAFF. In DNA, the CDR3 is TGTGCCAGCAGCCCTAGCCCGATGAACACTGAAGCTTTCTTT.